Following are 25 T cell receptor beta chains from one sample sequenced in a study of OX40 agonist ivuxolimab in advanced cancers. Clones were read by immunoSEQ multiplex PCR, and TCRdb kept only the in-frame ones, dropping some. The sample lists 36,000 or so clones; around 77% were seen once. This specimen was CD4+ or CD8+ T cells sorted from blood, taken in a trial of the OX40 agonist ivuxolimab. The receptor source for this set is an adult with an advanced solid tumor such as melanoma, head and neck, liver or kidney cancer.

In its sample, this clone was seen once. The rearrangement uses TRBV5-5 and TRBJ2-3; unclear D gene. Germline values: CDR1 SGHKS, CDR2 YYEKEE (reference sequence). Trimming removed 0 bases at V and 3 bases at J, with 17 bases between. The CDR3 has 17 amino acids. As DNA, the CDR3 is TGTGCCAGCAGCTTGGGGCTCGGGTTGCCGGTGACAGATACGCAGTATTTT. Translating it yields CASSLGLGLPVTDTQYF.

The chain has TRBV5-4 and TRBJ1-2; maybe TRBD1 (5 bases). This CDR3 has 13 residues. The V and J ends lost 4 bases and 6 bases respectively, with 13 bases between them. The germline gives CDR1 SGHNT, CDR2 YYREEE (reference sequence). The DNA for the CDR3 is TGTGCCAGCAGCCGTCTAAGGGGTGATGGCTACACCTTC. Translation gives CASSRLRGDGYTF.

The gene calls are TRBV28 and TRBJ1-1, with no clear D. V lost 2 bases and J lost 6, with 10 bases in between. Germline V CDR1 and CDR2: MDHEN, SYDVKM. This CDR3 is 13 amino acids long. DNA for the CDR3: TGTGCCAGCAGTTTAAAGATATCGGCTGAAGCTTTCTTT. Amino acid sequence: CASSLKISAEAFF.

The table lists this clone with a few counts. V gene TRBV11-2 combines with J gene TRBJ2-7, with 7 bases fitting TRBD2. The CDR3 runs to 16 residues. CDR1 is SGHAT and CDR2 is FQNNGV in the germline V gene. The trim removed 1 base at V and 0 bases at J, leaving 6 bases unmatched. For the CDR3, the DNA is TGTGCCAGCAGCTTAGTGGCGGGGGTAAGCTCCTACGAGCAGTACTTC. Its translation is CASSLVAGVSSYEQYF.

The DNA for the CDR3 is TGTGCCAGCAGCGGGACGGTTCAAGAGACCCAGTACTTC. Protein product: CASSGTVQETQYF. The chain carries TRBV9 and TRBJ2-5; the D is unclear. In germline, CDR1 is SGDLS, CDR2 YYNGEE. The CDR3 has 13 amino acids. Trimming stripped 3 bases from V and 2 bases from J, with 8 bases between.

As regards this clone: The junction shows a germline mismatch at one end, possibly a read error. The chain links TRBV28 to TRBJ1-5; D is unresolved. The CDR3 is made up of 14 amino acids. The germline V gene has CDR1 MDHEN and CDR2 SYDVKM. In DNA form, the CDR3 reads TGCGCCAGCAGCCAAGATGCGAGCAATCAGCCCCAGCATTTT. This translates into CASSQDASNQPQHF. Based on the CDR3 plus reference TRBV28 and TRBJ1-5, the full variable domain is DVKVTQSSRYLVKRTGEKVFLECVQDMDHENMFWYRQDPGLGLRLIYFSYDVKMKEKGDIPEGYSVSREKKERFSLILESASTNQTSMYLCASSQDASNQPQHFGDGTRLSIL.

The chain carries TRBV28 and TRBJ2-7; 7 bases are shared with TRBD1. V was pared by 2 bases and J by 0 bases, with 4 bases of the junction left unmatched. The CDR3 consists of 15 residues. Germline assignment: CDR1 MDHEN and CDR2 SYDVKM. The CDR3 nucleotides read TGTGCCAGCAGTTTAAATCCAGGGGGCTCCTACGAGCAGTACTTC. As protein: CASSLNPGGSYEQYF.

V and J are TRBV6-5 and TRBJ2-7; 9 positions match TRBD1. J gave up 3 bases and V 5 bases, and 2 bases lay outside the gene matches. Germline values: CDR1 MNHEY, CDR2 SVGAGI. CDR3 length: 13 residues. The CDR3 spells CASSMGQGYEQYF. The CDR3 coding sequence is TGTGCCAGCAGTATGGGACAGGGCTACGAGCAGTACTTC.

The chain combines TRBV29-1 with TRBJ1-1; 8 bases align to TRBD1. CDR3 length: 14 residues. V lost 5 bases to trimming and J lost 4 bases; unmatched junction nucleotides: 9. Germline V gene data show CDR1 as SQVTM and CDR2 as ANQGSEA. CDR3 region: CSVSFGTGGTEAFF. The CDR3 DNA sequence: TGCAGCGTTAGTTTCGGGACAGGTGGCACTGAAGCTTTCTTT.

The chain is built from TRBV6-1 and TRBJ2-7; TRBD1 matches 12 bases. The germline CDR1 and CDR2 sequences are MNHNS and SASEGT. The CDR3 sequence is 15 residues long. V was pared by 6 bases and J by 6 bases, with 9 bases of the junction left unmatched. This chain's CDR3 is CASRAPGQGAFEQYF. CDR3 coding DNA: TGTGCCAGCAGGGCTCCGGGACAGGGGGCTTTCGAGCAGTACTTC.

The count of this clone is one. V gene TRBV6-6 combines with J gene TRBJ1-6; D is unresolved. The CDR3 totals 13 residues. The ends were cut back, 6 bases at V and 6 bases at J, with 9 bases in the middle. The germline V gene has CDR1 MNHNY and CDR2 SVGAGI (reference sequence). The CDR3 region is CASRDILNSPLHF. CDR3 bases: TGTGCCAGCAGAGACATTCTTAATTCACCCCTCCACTTT.

This clone showed up just a few times. The J gene is TRBJ1-2, the V gene TRBV6-6; D gene uncertain. Germline CDR1 MNHNY, CDR2 SVGAGI (reference sequence). CDR3 length: 14 residues. Trimming took off 4 bases at V and 1 base at J, with 10 bases between the two ends. CDR3 sequence reads: CASSFNPFNYGYTF. The CDR3 nucleotides are TGTGCCAGCAGTTTTAACCCCTTTAACTATGGCTACACCTTC.

The V call is TRBV11-2, the J call TRBJ2-1; the D is unclear. V was cut by 0 bases and J by 10 bases, with 22 bases left in between. This CDR3 spans 17 amino acids. CDR1 and CDR2 (germline): SGHAT, FQNNGV. This CDR3 is CASSLDYSHPFVSEQFF. CDR3 DNA sequence: TGTGCCAGCAGCTTAGACTACTCTCACCCATTCGTTAGCGAGCAGTTCTTC. The whole variable domain, remainder taken from reference TRBV11-2 and TRBJ2-1, is EAGVAQSPRYKIIEKRQSVAFWCNPISGHATLYWYQQILGQGPKLLIQFQNNGVVDDSQLPKDRFSAERLKGVDSTLKIQPAKLEDSAVYLCASSLDYSHPFVSEQFFGPGTRLTVL.

The rearrangement uses TRBV28 and TRBJ2-1; weak D call: TRBD1 (6 bases). The germline CDR1 and CDR2 sequences are MDHEN and SYDVKM. V lost 1 base and J lost 3, with 13 bases in between. This CDR3 spans 16 amino acids. The CDR3 loop reads CASSLLRWDNYNEQFF. The CDR3 DNA reads TGTGCCAGCAGTTTATTAAGGTGGGACAACTACAATGAGCAGTTCTTC.

The rearrangement uses TRBV28 and TRBJ2-5; D is unclear. V was clipped by 5 bases and J by 1 base, with 14 bases between them. The CDR3 has 15 amino acids. In germline, CDR1 is MDHEN, CDR2 SYDVKM. The CDR3, as DNA: TGTGCCAGCAGTCCGGGCCTTACTTCCCAAGAGACCCAGTACTTC. It translates to CASSPGLTSQETQYF.

This CDR3 is CASSSTAPGLAGYNEQFF. Written as DNA, the CDR3 is TGTGCCAGCAGCTCTACAGCCCCGGGACTAGCGGGGTACAATGAGCAGTTCTTC. This chain links TRBV11-2 with TRBJ2-1, with 13 bases aligning to TRBD2. The length of the CDR3 is 18 residues. CDR1 is SGHAT and CDR2 is FQNNGV in the germline V gene. Trimming removed 4 bases from V and 4 bases from J; junction bases left unmatched: 10.

Here the CDR3 DNA reads TGTGCCAGCAGCTTGACTCCGGGACAGGGGTCCTACGAGCAGTACTTC. This codes for CASSLTPGQGSYEQYF. The rearrangement links TRBV5-6 to TRBJ2-7, with 10 bases identical to TRBD1. CDR1 is SGHDT, CDR2 YYEEEE, per germline. The V segment lost 1 base and the J segment 1 base; nucleotides outside the gene matches: 5. The CDR3 is 16 residues long.

Written as DNA, the CDR3 is TGTGCCAGCAGCGTAGACAGAAACACCGGGGAGCTGTTTTTT. Translation: CASSVDRNTGELFF. This sequence joins TRBV9 and TRBJ2-2; D remains unclear. The CDR3 consists of 14 residues. Germline V gene sequence: CDR1 SGDLS, CDR2 YYNGEE. Deletions cut 0 bases from V and 2 bases from J, with 5 bases between. Full variable domain (rest looked up from reference TRBV9 and TRBJ2-2): DSGVTQTPKHLITATGQRVTLRCSPRSGDLSVYWYQQSLDQGLQFLIQYYNGEERAKGNILERFSAQQFPDLHSELNLSSLELGDSALYFCASSVDRNTGELFFGEGSRLTVL.

This chain connects TRBV5-4 to TRBJ2-3, with 10 bases aligning to TRBD2. Looked up from germline, CDR1 is SGHNT and CDR2 is YYREEE (reference sequence). The CDR3 runs to 16 residues. The V gene end was trimmed by 3 bases and the J gene end by 4 bases; junction bases not matched to a gene: 8. The CDR3 DNA follows: TGTGCCAGCAGCTCTTGGGCTAGCGGGGGATCAGATACGCAGTATTTT. Its translation is CASSSWASGGSDTQYF.

The chain combines TRBV28 with TRBJ2-7, with no clear D. The CDR3 extends over 12 amino acids. The germline CDR1 and CDR2 sequences are MDHEN and SYDVKM. Trimming stripped 1 base from V and 6 bases from J, with 7 bases between. The CDR3 is CASSLSHGEQYF. CDR3 sequence (DNA): TGTGCCAGCAGTTTATCACATGGCGAGCAGTACTTC.

The genes are TRBV7-6 and TRBJ2-2; 7 nucleotides match TRBD1. V lost 4 bases and J lost 0; bases outside the gene matches: 5. CDR3 length equals 16 residues. CDR1 is SGHVS and CDR2 is FNYEAQ in the germline V gene. CDR3 residues: CASSSRTGTNTGELFF. The CDR3 nucleotides read TGTGCCAGCAGCTCCAGGACAGGAACGAACACCGGGGAGCTGTTTTTT.

This chain links TRBV7-9 with TRBJ2-7, with TRBD1 matching 9 bases. Germline CDR1 reads SEHNR; CDR2 reads FQNEAQ (reference sequence). The CDR3 length is 14 residues. J gave up 3 bases and V 6 bases, and 6 bases lay outside the gene matches. CDR3 DNA: TGTGCCAGCAGTCCTGACAGGGGGGTCTACGAGCAGTACTTC. Protein: CASSPDRGVYEQYF.

The chain has TRBV6-5 and TRBJ1-6; D not certain. Germline V gene data show CDR1 as MNHEY and CDR2 as SVGAGI. Trimming removed 2 bases at V and 0 bases at J, with 5 bases between. The length of the CDR3 is 15 residues. The CDR3: CASSYGSSYNSPLHF. The DNA for the CDR3 is TGTGCCAGCAGTTACGGGAGCTCCTATAATTCACCCCTCCACTTT.

The chain links TRBV5-1 to TRBJ1-1, with TRBD1 as a possible D gene (6 bases). CDR3 length: 14 residues. V lost 5 bases, J lost 0 bases, and 11 bases lay in between. Germline V gene sequence: CDR1 SGHRS, CDR2 YFSETQ. The CDR3 spells CASSLTGLNTEAFF. CDR3 DNA: TGCGCCAGCAGTTTGACAGGTTTGAACACTGAAGCTTTCTTT.

The rearrangement joins TRBV28 to TRBJ1-3, with D unclear. Germline V CDR1 and CDR2: MDHEN, SYDVKM. Trimming took 2 bases from V and 0 from J, leaving 8 bases between them. This CDR3 has 15 residues. This chain's CDR3 is CASSLQVLSGNTIYF. CDR3 sequence (DNA): TGTGCCAGCAGTTTACAGGTCCTCTCTGGAAACACCATATATTTT.